Given below is one TCR beta chain in context. This clonotype was observed many times. Its antigen has not been determined. The sample holds no much larger clone one base away, and base qualities are not on file. Read against the paper, the sample's treatment or condition label means: in vitro stimulation with specific CMV peptide epitopes to enrich CMV-specific T cells. This entry belongs to a study of T cell repertoires in cytomegalovirus infection (dated by TCRdb to between 2019 and 2020). Regarding the study in general: Alongside well-studied HLA-B-restricted epitopes, the peptide stimulations were aimed at recently identified HLA-C-restricted CMV epitopes, whose presentation resists viral immunomodulation. Donor HLA type was relevant to the analysis, as public TCR beta signatures indicated carriage of CMV infection together with the matching HLA type.

Findings and caveats that apply to the study as a whole: In both this cohort and an independent roughly 330-donor cohort, the cumulative frequency of public TCR beta family members distinguished carriers of CMV infection plus the relevant HLA type. The ex vivo response was dominated by HLA-C-restricted CMV-specific TCR beta clonotypes, which also provided the single most frequent clonotype in two of eight donors.

CDR1 and CDR2 are drawn from the germline V gene: SGHTA, FQGNSA. The CDR3 contains 13 residues, cysteine and phenylalanine counted. Left in the record is the CDR3 DNA by itself, 39 bases read in frame from the first base. Between the V and J ends, shortened by 5 bases and 4 bases respectively, the junction contains 9 bases. TCRdb names Illumina HiSeq 1500 as the instrument used. The public reads were reanalyzed by TCRdb: fastp trimming at Q25, MiXCR alignment, in-frame beta chains only. Every CDR3 protein is listed once, alongside the most common genes and DNA of its rows. This sample gives about 700,000 distinct CDR3 sequences in total; roughly 33% of them show up just once. Roughly 20% of the sample rests with the top ten.

The TCR comes from a human donor in good health (CMV status not recorded). Some clones in this sample may be carry-over from other donors' samples. Material: cultured PBMCs, obtained from culture after CMV antigen stimulation. The rearranged chain carries TRBV7-2 and TRBJ1-3, with no confidently assigned D gene. The nucleotides are TGTGCCAGCAGCCGTGTGACAGGAAACACCATATATTTT. Its product reads: CASSRVTGNTIYF. The variable domain in full, with residues beyond the CDR3 obtained from the reference TRBV7-2 and TRBJ1-3 genes, is GAGVSQSPSNKVTEKGKDVELRCDPISGHTALYWYRQSLGQGLEFLIYFQGNSAPDKSGLPSDRFSAERTGGSVSTLTIQRTQQEDSAVYLCASSRVTGNTIYFGEGSWLTVV.